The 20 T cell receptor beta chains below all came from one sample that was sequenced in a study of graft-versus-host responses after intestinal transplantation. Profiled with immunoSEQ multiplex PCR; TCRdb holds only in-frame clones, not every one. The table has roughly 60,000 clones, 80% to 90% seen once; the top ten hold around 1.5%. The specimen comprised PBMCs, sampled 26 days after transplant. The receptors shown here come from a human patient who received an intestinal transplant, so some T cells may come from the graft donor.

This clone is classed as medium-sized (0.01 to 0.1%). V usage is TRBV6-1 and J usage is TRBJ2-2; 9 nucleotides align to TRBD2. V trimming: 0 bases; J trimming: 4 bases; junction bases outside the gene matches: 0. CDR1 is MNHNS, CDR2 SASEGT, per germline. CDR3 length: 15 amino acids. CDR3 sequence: CASSEASGSTGELFF. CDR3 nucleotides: TGTGCCAGCAGTGAAGCTAGCGGGAGCACCGGGGAGCTGTTTTTT.

CDR3 amino acids: CASSLGRVSTDTQYF. CDR3 sequence (DNA): TGTGCCAGCAGCCTAGGGCGGGTTAGCACAGATACGCAGTATTTT. This chain joins TRBV9 and TRBJ2-3, with a possible D match to TRBD2 (5 bases). Trimming pared 4 bases from V and 0 bases from J, leaving 12 bases between. Per germline, CDR1 SGDLS and CDR2 YYNGEE. The CDR3 contains 15 residues.

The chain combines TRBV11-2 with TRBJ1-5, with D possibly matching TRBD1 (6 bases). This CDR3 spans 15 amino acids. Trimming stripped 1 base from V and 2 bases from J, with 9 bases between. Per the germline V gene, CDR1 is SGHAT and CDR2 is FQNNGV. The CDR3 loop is CASSLGGGGNQPQHF. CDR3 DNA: TGTGCCAGCAGCTTAGGCGGGGGCGGCAATCAGCCCCAGCATTTT.

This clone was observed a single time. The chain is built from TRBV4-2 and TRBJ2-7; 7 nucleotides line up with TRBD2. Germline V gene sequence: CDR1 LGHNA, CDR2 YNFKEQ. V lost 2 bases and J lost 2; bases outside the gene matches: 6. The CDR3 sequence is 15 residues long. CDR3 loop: CASSQWWGGTYEQYF. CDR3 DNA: TGTGCCAGCAGCCAATGGTGGGGGGGAACCTACGAGCAGTACTTC.

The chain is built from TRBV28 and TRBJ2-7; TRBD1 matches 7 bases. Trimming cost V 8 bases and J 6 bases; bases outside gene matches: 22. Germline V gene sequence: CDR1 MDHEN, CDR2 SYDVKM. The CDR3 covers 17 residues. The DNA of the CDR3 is TGTGCCAGCCAGGCCTCGACGGGGACAGCCCGTTTTGGCGAGCAGTACGTC. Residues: CASQASTGTARFGEQYV.

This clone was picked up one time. CDR3 region: CASSYSQGSYNEQFF. As DNA, the CDR3 is TGTGCCAGCAGTTACTCCCAGGGTTCCTACAATGAGCAGTTCTTC. J is TRBJ2-1 and V is TRBV6-5, with D maybe TRBD1 (5 bases). Between the trimmed V and J ends, which lost 0 bases and 1 base, there was a span of 7 bases. The CDR3 loop spans 15 amino acids. Per the germline V gene, CDR1 is MNHEY and CDR2 is SVGAGI.

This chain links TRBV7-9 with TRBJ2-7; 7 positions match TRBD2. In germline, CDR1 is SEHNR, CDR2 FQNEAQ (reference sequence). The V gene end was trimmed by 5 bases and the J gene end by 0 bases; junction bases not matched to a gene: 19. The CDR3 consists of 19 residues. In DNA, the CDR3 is TGTGCCAGCAGCCCCGCGATTGAACCGGGACTAATCACCTCCTACGAGCAGTACGTC. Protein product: CASSPAIEPGLITSYEQYV.

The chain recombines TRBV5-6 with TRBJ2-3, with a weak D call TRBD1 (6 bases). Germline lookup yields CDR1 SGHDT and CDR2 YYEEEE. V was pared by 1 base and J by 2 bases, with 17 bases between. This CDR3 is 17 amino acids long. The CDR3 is CASSLLATGTDTDTQYF. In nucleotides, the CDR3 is TGTGCCAGCAGCTTGTTAGCCACAGGGACGGACACAGATACGCAGTATTTT.

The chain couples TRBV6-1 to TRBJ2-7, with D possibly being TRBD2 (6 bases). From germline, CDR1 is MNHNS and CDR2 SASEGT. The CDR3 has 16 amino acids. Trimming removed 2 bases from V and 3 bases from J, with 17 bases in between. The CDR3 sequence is CASSELGGDLRYEQYF. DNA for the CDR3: TGTGCCAGCAGTGAACTAGGCGGGGACCTGCGCTACGAGCAGTACTTC.

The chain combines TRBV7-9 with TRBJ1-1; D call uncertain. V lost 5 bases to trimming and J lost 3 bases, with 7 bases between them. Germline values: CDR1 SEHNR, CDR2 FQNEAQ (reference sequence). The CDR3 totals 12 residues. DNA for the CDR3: TGTGCCAGCAGCCCATCCCACACTGAAGCTTTCTTT. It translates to CASSPSHTEAFF.

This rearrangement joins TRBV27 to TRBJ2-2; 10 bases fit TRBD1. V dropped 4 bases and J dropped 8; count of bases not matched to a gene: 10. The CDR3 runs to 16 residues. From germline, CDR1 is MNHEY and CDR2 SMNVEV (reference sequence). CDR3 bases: TGTGCCAGCAGTTCCTCGCCCGGGACAGGGGAGGGGGAGCTGTTTTTT. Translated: CASSSSPGTGEGELFF.

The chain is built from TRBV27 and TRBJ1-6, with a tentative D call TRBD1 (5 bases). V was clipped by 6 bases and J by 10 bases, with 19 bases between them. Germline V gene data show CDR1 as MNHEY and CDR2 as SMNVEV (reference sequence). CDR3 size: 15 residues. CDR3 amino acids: CASSQPWAGLSPLHF. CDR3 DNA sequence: TGTGCCAGCAGCCAACCATGGGCAGGGTTATCACCCCTCCACTTT.

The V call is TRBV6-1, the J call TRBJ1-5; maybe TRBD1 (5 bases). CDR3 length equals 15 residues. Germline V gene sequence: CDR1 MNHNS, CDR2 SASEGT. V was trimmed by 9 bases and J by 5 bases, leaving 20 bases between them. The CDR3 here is CASSLDSSRDQPQHF. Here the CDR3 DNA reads TGTGCCAGTTCCCTCGACAGTTCTAGAGATCAGCCCCAGCATTTT.

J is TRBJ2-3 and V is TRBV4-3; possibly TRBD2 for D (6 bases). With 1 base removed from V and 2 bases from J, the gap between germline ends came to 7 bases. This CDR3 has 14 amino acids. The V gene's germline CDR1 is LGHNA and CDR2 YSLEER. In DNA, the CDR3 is TGCGCCAGCAGCCAAGGACTAGTCACAGATACGCAGTATTTT. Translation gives CASSQGLVTDTQYF.

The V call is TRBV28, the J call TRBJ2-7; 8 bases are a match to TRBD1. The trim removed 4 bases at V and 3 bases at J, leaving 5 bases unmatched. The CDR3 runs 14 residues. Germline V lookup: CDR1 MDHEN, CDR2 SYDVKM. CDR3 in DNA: TGTGCCAGCAGTTCCTCGGACAGGGTCTACGAGCAGTACTTC. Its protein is CASSSSDRVYEQYF.

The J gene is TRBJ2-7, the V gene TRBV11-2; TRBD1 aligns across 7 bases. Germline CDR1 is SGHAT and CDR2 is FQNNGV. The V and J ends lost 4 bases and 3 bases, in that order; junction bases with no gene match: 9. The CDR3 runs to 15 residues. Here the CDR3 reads CASSSEVTGHYEQYV. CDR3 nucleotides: TGTGCCAGCAGCTCCGAGGTGACAGGGCACTACGAGCAGTACGTC.

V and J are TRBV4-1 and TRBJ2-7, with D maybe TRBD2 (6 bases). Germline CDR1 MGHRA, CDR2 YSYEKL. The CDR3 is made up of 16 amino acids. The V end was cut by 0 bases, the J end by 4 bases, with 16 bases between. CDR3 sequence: CASSQDPSGGAYEQYF. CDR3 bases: TGCGCCAGCAGCCAAGACCCCTCAGGAGGGGCTTACGAGCAGTACTTC.

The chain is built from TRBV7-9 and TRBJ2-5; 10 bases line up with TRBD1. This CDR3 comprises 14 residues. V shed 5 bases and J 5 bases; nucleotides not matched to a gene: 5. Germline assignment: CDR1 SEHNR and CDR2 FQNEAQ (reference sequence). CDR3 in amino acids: CASSMTGGGETQYF. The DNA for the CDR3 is TGTGCCAGCAGCATGACAGGGGGCGGGGAGACCCAGTACTTC. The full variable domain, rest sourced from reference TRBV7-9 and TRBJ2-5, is DTGVSQNPRHKITKRGQNVTFRCDPISEHNRLYWYRQTLGQGPEFLTYFQNEAQLEKSRLLSDRFSAERPKGSFSTLEIQRTEQGDSAMYLCASSMTGGGETQYFGPGTRLLVL.

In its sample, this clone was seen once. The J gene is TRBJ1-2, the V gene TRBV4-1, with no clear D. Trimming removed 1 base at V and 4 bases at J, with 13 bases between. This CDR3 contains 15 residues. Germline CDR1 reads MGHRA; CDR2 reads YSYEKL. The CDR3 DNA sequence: TGCGCCAGCAGCCAAGGGAGGAGTCCCTCCTATGGCTACACCTTC. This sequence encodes CASSQGRSPSYGYTF.

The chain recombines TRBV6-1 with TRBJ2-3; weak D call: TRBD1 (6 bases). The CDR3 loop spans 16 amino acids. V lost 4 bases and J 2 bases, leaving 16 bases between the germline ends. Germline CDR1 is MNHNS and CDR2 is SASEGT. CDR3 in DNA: TGTGCCAGCAGTGCGGCCCGGACAGCCCTCACAGATACGCAGTATTTT. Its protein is CASSAARTALTDTQYF.